The 23 T cell receptor beta chains reported below all come from one sample, sequenced in a study of T-cell reconstitution after alpha-beta-depleted transplantation in children. The TCRbeta library was prepared with unique molecular identifiers. TCRdb recomputed calls from the PCR reads with MiXCR, one row per CDR3 protein. The sample has some 830,000 distinct CDR3 sequences, roughly 15% seen once. The sample was PBMCs, mostly from graft donor cells, taken 360 days after TCRalphabeta/CD19-depleted stem cell transplant. The origin of the receptors is a male patient under 18 who had a stem cell transplant for acute lymphoblastic leukemia, so the T cells may come from the graft donor.

This clonotype was counted only a few times. The V call is TRBV7-8, the J call TRBJ2-5; 7 bases fit TRBD2. CDR1 and CDR2 from the germline V gene are SGHVS and FQNEAQ. The CDR3 is 15 residues long. V shed 4 bases and J 5 bases; nucleotides not matched to a gene: 10. The CDR3 sequence is CASSWGGSSGETQYF. The CDR3 DNA reads as TGTGCCAGCAGCTGGGGAGGTAGTAGCGGGGAGACCCAGTACTTC.

The V and J genes are TRBV7-9 and TRBJ2-7; D gene unclear. Germline-derived CDR1 and CDR2 are SEHNR and FQNEAQ (reference sequence). V lost 7 bases and J lost 0, with 16 bases in between. The CDR3 loop spans 15 amino acids. In DNA, the CDR3 is TGTGCCAGCATAGGACGCACCGAGAGCTCCTACGAGCAGTACTTC. Its translation: CASIGRTESSYEQYF.

This clonotype was found a few times. The V call is TRBV5-1, the J call TRBJ2-1, with 14 bases matching TRBD2. With 4 bases clipped from V and 5 bases from J, the junction kept 8 bases outside the gene matches. The V gene's germline CDR1 is SGHRS and CDR2 YFSETQ. The CDR3 sequence is 17 residues long. The CDR3 spells CASSRPGTSGRNNEQFF. CDR3 in DNA: TGCGCCAGCAGCCGCCCCGGGACTAGCGGGAGAAACAATGAGCAGTTCTTC.

Many counts were recorded for this clonotype. The chain is built from TRBV4-1 and TRBJ2-4; D assignment may be TRBD1 or TRBD2 (5 bases each). The germline V gene has CDR1 MGHRA and CDR2 YSYEKL. Trimming left V 2 bases short and J 5 bases short, with 13 bases between. The CDR3 covers 15 residues. Here the CDR3 reads CASSQPGPEENIQYF. CDR3 nucleotides: TGCGCCAGCAGCCAACCGGGACCGGAGGAAAACATTCAGTACTTC.

This clonotype came up many times. The rearrangement uses TRBV2 and TRBJ2-7; the match to TRBD2 covers 10 bases. The CDR3 has 15 residues. The germline V gene has CDR1 SNHLY and CDR2 FYNNEI. Unmatched junction bases numbered 9, after V lost 6 bases and J lost 4 bases. The CDR3 DNA follows: TGTGCCAGCAGGCCGGGAGCTAGCGGGGGATACGAGCAGTACTTC. This encodes CASRPGASGGYEQYF.

This clonotype was detected only a few times. V usage is TRBV6-1 and J usage is TRBJ2-1; possibly TRBD2 for D (6 bases). V was shortened by 8 bases and J by 8 bases, with 16 bases between the two germline ends. Germline V gene sequence: CDR1 MNHNS, CDR2 SASEGT. This CDR3 comprises 13 residues. CDR3 DNA: TGTGCCAGCGGGACTCCCAAGAGCCATGAGCAGTTCTTC. Amino acid sequence: CASGTPKSHEQFF.

The sample holds a few counts of this clonotype. The chain has TRBV27 and TRBJ2-7, with TRBD2 as a possible D gene (8 bases). The germline V gene has CDR1 MNHEY and CDR2 SMNVEV (reference sequence). The CDR3 extends over 20 amino acids. Trimming took 7 bases from V and 3 from J, leaving 34 bases between them. CDR3 DNA sequence: TGTGCCAGCATCAAAGACAGGGAGGTTGGTGGACTAGCAAAGGGCTACGAGCAGTACTTC. Amino acids: CASIKDREVGGLAKGYEQYF.

The chain is built from TRBV5-5 and TRBJ2-5; D may correspond to TRBD1 or TRBD2 (5 bases each). The CDR3 contains 13 residues. Trimming removed 9 bases at V and 3 bases at J, with 15 bases between. Per germline, CDR1 SGHKS and CDR2 YYEKEE (reference sequence). The CDR3 DNA follows: TGTGCCATGGACCGGGACCCAAAAGAGACCCAGTACTTC. This translates into CAMDRDPKETQYF.

The rearrangement uses TRBV25-1 and TRBJ2-1, with TRBD2 matching 13 bases. V lost 4 bases, J lost 0 bases, and 3 bases stayed unmatched. The CDR3 has 17 amino acids. Germline values: CDR1 MGHDK, CDR2 SYGVNS. CDR3 residues: CASSVGLAGVSYNEQFF. The CDR3 region has the DNA TGTGCCAGCAGTGTTGGACTAGCGGGAGTCTCCTACAATGAGCAGTTCTTC.

This clonotype was recorded many times. V gene TRBV5-1 combines with J gene TRBJ2-1; TRBD2 matches at 10 bases. Germline V gene data show CDR1 as SGHRS and CDR2 as YFSETQ. The CDR3 runs to 15 residues. V dropped 2 bases and J dropped 5; count of bases not matched to a gene: 4. The CDR3 spells CASSFGLAANNEQFF. The CDR3 bases are TGCGCCAGCAGCTTTGGACTAGCGGCAAACAATGAGCAGTTCTTC.

This clonotype showed up just a few times. The chain links TRBV7-9 to TRBJ2-1; 9 bases agree with TRBD2. V shed 1 base and J 4 bases; nucleotides not matched to a gene: 5. The CDR3 loop spans 16 amino acids. Germline values: CDR1 SEHNR, CDR2 FQNEAQ (reference sequence). Here the CDR3 DNA reads TGTGCCAGCAGCTTAGTAGCGGGAGTGGAATACAATGAGCAGTTCTTC. Its protein is CASSLVAGVEYNEQFF.

This clonotype has only a few counts. The rearrangement uses TRBV6-1 and TRBJ2-1; 15 bases map to TRBD2. Trimming at V came to 1 base and at J to 5 bases, leaving 15 bases not matched to a gene. The CDR3 extends over 21 amino acids. The germline V gene has CDR1 MNHNS and CDR2 SASEGT. This chain's CDR3 is CASSEDGSWGLAGGEDNEQFF. CDR3 sequence (DNA): TGTGCCAGCAGTGAAGATGGAAGTTGGGGACTAGCGGGAGGCGAAGACAATGAGCAGTTCTTC.

This rearrangement joins TRBV2 to TRBJ2-7; perhaps D is TRBD1 or TRBD2 (5 bases each). With 6 bases removed from V and 2 bases from J, the gap between germline ends came to 20 bases. This CDR3 spans 16 amino acids. Per the germline V gene, CDR1 is SNHLY and CDR2 is FYNNEI. The CDR3 sequence: CASSDWGWNSTYEQYF. The CDR3 coding sequence is TGTGCCAGCAGCGATTGGGGGTGGAATAGTACCTACGAGCAGTACTTC.

The table lists this clonotype with many counts. The chain uses TRBV5-6 and TRBJ2-1; TRBD1 aligns across 9 bases. This CDR3 is 17 amino acids long. The trim removed 1 base at V and 2 bases at J, leaving 7 bases unmatched. Looked up from germline, CDR1 is SGHDT and CDR2 is YYEEEE. CDR3 sequence: CASSLSRTGVAYNEQFF. DNA of the CDR3: TGTGCCAGCAGCTTGTCGCGGACAGGGGTGGCCTACAATGAGCAGTTCTTC. The whole variable domain, filled in from reference TRBV5-6 and TRBJ2-1, reads DAGVTQSPTHLIKTRGQQVTLRCSPKSGHDTVSWYQQALGQGPQFIFQYYEEEERQRGNFPDRFSGHQFPNYSSELNVNALLLGDSALYLCASSLSRTGVAYNEQFFGPGTRLTVL.

The chain couples TRBV25-1 to TRBJ1-2, with 8 bases that match TRBD1. The V and J ends lost 2 bases and 7 bases, in that order; junction bases with no gene match: 3. This CDR3 spans 13 amino acids. Germline CDR1 reads MGHDK; CDR2 reads SYGVNS. The CDR3 here is CASSEPGGGGYTF. The CDR3 DNA is TGTGCCAGCAGTGAACCAGGGGGCGGTGGCTACACCTTC.

In this sample, this clonotype turned up many times. Relative to the germline gene, one junction end is altered; a read error may explain this. The rearrangement uses TRBV5-1 and TRBJ1-1, with D maybe TRBD1 (6 bases). Per the germline V gene, CDR1 is SGHRS and CDR2 is YFSETQ. This CDR3 has 14 amino acids. The CDR3 coding sequence is TGTGCCAGCAGCGCGAGGACAGCCAACACTGAAGCTTTCTTT. This sequence encodes CASSARTANTEAFF.

This clonotype occurred many times. The chain employs TRBV27 and TRBJ1-5, with unresolved D. V lost 6 bases and J 5 bases, leaving 11 bases between the germline ends. The CDR3 has 13 amino acids. CDR1 and CDR2 from the germline V gene are MNHEY and SMNVEV (reference sequence). The CDR3 region is CASSRTFDQPQHF. CDR3 nucleotides: TGTGCCAGCAGCCGGACCTTTGATCAGCCCCAGCATTTT.

J is TRBJ2-1 and V is TRBV27; weak D call: TRBD2 (5 bases). Germline V gene lookup returns CDR1 MNHEY and CDR2 SMNVEV (reference sequence). Between the trimmed V and J ends, which lost 7 bases and 7 bases, there was a span of 11 bases. This CDR3 comprises 12 residues. The CDR3 sequence: CASTGGENEQFF. The DNA for the CDR3 is TGTGCCAGCACGGGTGGGGAGAATGAGCAGTTCTTC.

This clonotype was counted only a few times. This chain joins TRBV6-5 and TRBJ1-1, with D hard to call. CDR3 size: 14 residues. CDR1 is MNHEY and CDR2 is SVGAGI in the germline V gene. V dropped 0 bases and J dropped 6 bases, with 11 bases sitting between them. The DNA of the CDR3 is TGTGCCAGCAGTTACTCGTGGAGGGAGTCTGAAGCTTTCTTT. It codes for CASSYSWRESEAFF.

This sequence joins TRBV12-5 and TRBJ2-1; D not resolved. V lost 7 bases and J 5 bases, leaving 15 bases between the germline ends. Germline V gene lookup returns CDR1 LGHNT and CDR2 FRNRAP. The CDR3 totals 14 residues. The CDR3 protein is CASAQPFYDNEQFF. The DNA of the CDR3 is TGTGCTAGTGCCCAGCCGTTCTACGACAATGAGCAGTTCTTC.

In this sample, this clonotype turned up a few times. V gene TRBV10-2 combines with J gene TRBJ2-3, with D maybe TRBD1 (5 bases). V was trimmed by 5 bases and J by 0 bases, leaving 18 bases between them. The CDR3 has 17 residues. CDR1 is WSHSY, CDR2 SAAADI, per germline. The CDR3 bases are TGCGCCAGCAGTCCCGGGCCAAGACAGACTAGCACAGATACGCAGTATTTT. It yields the protein CASSPGPRQTSTDTQYF.

This clonotype was observed many times. The chain employs TRBV27 and TRBJ2-3; no definite D call. This CDR3 spans 15 amino acids. The V end lost 6 bases, the J end lost 0 bases, and 13 bases lay between the germline ends. Germline CDR1 reads MNHEY; CDR2 reads SMNVEV (reference sequence). CDR3 region: CASSPGPTSTDTQYF. CDR3 nucleotide sequence: TGTGCCAGCAGCCCCGGACCTACGAGCACAGATACGCAGTATTTT.

There are many counts of this clonotype. The chain couples TRBV7-2 to TRBJ2-7; D is perhaps TRBD2 (5 bases). The V gene lost 5 bases and the J gene lost 1 base, with 9 bases spanning the gap. The CDR3 is made up of 13 amino acids. Germline V gene data show CDR1 as SGHTA and CDR2 as FQGNSA. CDR3 in DNA: TGTGCCAGCAGCCCCCGGACTTCCTACGAGCAGTACTTC. This codes for CASSPRTSYEQYF.